This T cell receptor (beta chain) was observed in a study of control samples from healthy donors and cancer patients. Looked up from germline, CDR1 is SGHRS and CDR2 is YFSETQ. Unmatched junction bases numbered 6, after V lost 4 bases and J lost 3 bases. This CDR3 is 14 amino acids long. Produced via immunoSEQ multiplex PCR; TCRdb's table is partial and in-frame only. The data contain some 150,000 clones, under 95% of them singletons. The genes are TRBV5-1 and TRBJ1-1; 7 nucleotides agree with TRBD1. The sequence was obtained from a man between 18 and 29 years old in good health. The sequenced material came from blood. The chain's CDR3 is CASSLGQAHTEAFF. The CDR3 nucleotides read TGCGCCAGCAGCCTCGGACAGGCCCACACTGAAGCTTTCTTT.